This T cell receptor (beta chain) was recovered during a study of human T cells and chemical hapten exposure. General study findings and limits: The study found that PT1 expanded TCR counts correlated positively with patch test score. There were significantly more large CDR3 similarity clusters among expanded TCRs than among controls.

TCRdb called the RACE reads again in MiXCR, with one record for every CDR3 protein. Among about 380,000 distinct CDR3 sequences, roughly 5% were seen once, and the ten largest hold approximately 2.3%. Specified time point: patch test 1, 2 weeks after DPC sensitization. Treatment indicated: therapeutic diphenylcyclopropenone sensitization with weekly scalp DPC. This clonotype was recorded a few times. The antigen remains undetermined. V was pared by 5 bases and J by 6 bases, with 11 bases between. The germline V gene has CDR1 MDHEN and CDR2 SYDVKM. This CDR3 has 12 amino acids. The source is a woman between 45 and 60 years old with alopecia areata. Some clones in this sample may be carry-over from other donors' samples. The rearrangement links TRBV28 to TRBJ2-7, with D possibly matching TRBD1 (6 bases). Sequenced material: whole blood, taken in connection with sensitization to the hapten diphenylcyclopropenone (DPC). CDR3 nucleotide sequence: TGTGCCAGCAGTCCCAGGGGAACCGAGCAGTACTTC. This sequence encodes CASSPRGTEQYF.